This T cell receptor (beta chain) originates from a study of blood T cell repertoires in COVID-19. The wider study: Acute and convalescent COVID-19 samples came from the United States, Italy and Spain. From T cells, B-cell-depleted T cells, or PBMCs came the material, which was cDNA or gDNA.

This CDR3 spans 14 amino acids. V lost 0 bases to trimming and J lost 10 bases, with 12 bases between them. The germline CDR1 and CDR2 sequences are KGHSY and FQNENV. Original data processing: Nucleated cell number was recorded as an estimate derived from reference gene primer amplification. Only in-frame clones appear in the TCRdb table, and some are missing; sequencing was by immunoSEQ multiplex PCR. V, J and clone size are those of that table, while D and trimming were read from the DNA. The table shows 300,000 to 400,000 clones, with more than 70% occurring only once. The specimen was peripheral blood. The sequence derives from a woman in her fifties or sixties who had recovered from COVID-19. This chain uses TRBV16 with TRBJ1-4; D uncertain. The CDR3 nucleotides are TGTGCCAGCAGCCAATCTGCCACGGGAGGAAAACTGTTTTTT. Protein: CASSQSATGGKLFF.